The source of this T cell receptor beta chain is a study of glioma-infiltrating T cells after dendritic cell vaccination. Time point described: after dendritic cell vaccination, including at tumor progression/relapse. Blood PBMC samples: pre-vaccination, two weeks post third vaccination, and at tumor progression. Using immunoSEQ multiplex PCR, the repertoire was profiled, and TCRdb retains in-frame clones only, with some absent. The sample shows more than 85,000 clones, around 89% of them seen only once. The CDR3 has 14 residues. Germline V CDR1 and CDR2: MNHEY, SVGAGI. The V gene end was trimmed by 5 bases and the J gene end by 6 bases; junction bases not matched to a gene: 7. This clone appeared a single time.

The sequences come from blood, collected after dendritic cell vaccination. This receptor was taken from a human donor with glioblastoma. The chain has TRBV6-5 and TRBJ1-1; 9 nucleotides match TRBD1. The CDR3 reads CASSTTGGRAEAFF. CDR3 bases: TGTGCCAGCAGTACAACAGGGGGCAGAGCTGAAGCTTTCTTT.